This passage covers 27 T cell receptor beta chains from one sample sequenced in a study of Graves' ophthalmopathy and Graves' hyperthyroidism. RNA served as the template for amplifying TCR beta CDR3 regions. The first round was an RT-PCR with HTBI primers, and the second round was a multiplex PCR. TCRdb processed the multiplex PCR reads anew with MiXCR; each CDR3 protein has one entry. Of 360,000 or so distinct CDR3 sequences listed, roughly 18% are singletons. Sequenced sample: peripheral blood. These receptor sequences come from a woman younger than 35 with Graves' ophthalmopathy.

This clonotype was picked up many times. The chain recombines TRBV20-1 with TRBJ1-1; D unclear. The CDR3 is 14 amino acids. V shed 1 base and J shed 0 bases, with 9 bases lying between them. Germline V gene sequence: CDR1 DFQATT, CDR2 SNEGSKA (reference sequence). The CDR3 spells CSARAAVMNTEAFF. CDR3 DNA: TGCAGTGCTAGAGCGGCAGTTATGAACACTGAAGCTTTCTTT.

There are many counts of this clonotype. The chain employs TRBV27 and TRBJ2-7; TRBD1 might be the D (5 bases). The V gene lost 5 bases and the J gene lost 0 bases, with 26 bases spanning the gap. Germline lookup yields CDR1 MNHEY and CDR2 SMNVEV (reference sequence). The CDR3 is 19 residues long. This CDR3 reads CASSAILQERRLYSYEQYF. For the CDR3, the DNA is TGTGCCAGCAGTGCTATCTTACAGGAGAGGAGACTTTACTCCTACGAGCAGTACTTC.

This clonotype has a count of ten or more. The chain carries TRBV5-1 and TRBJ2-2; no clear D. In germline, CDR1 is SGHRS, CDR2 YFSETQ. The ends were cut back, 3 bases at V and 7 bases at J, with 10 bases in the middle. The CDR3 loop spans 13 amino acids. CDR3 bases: TGCGCCAGCAGCTACGTCCAGGACGGGGAGCTGTTTTTT. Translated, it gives CASSYVQDGELFF.

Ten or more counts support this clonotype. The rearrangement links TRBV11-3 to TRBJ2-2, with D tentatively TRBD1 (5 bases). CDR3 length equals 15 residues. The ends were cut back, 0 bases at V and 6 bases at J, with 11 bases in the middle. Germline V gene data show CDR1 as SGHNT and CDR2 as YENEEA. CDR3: CASSLDPLGAGELFF. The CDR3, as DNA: TGTGCCAGCAGCTTAGACCCCCTAGGGGCCGGGGAGCTGTTTTTT.

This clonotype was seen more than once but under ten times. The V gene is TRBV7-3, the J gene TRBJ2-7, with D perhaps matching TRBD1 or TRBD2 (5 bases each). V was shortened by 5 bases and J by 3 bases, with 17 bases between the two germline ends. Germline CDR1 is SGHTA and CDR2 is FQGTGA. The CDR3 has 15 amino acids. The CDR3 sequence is CASSPIPGPYYEQYF. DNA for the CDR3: TGTGCCAGCAGCCCCATACCGGGACCCTACTACGAGCAGTACTTC. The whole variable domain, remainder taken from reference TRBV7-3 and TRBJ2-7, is GAGVSQTPSNKVTEKGKYVELRCDPISGHTALYWYRQSLGQGPEFLIYFQGTGAADDSGLPNDRFFAVRPEGSVSTLKIQRTERGDSAVYLCASSPIPGPYYEQYFGPGTRLTVT.

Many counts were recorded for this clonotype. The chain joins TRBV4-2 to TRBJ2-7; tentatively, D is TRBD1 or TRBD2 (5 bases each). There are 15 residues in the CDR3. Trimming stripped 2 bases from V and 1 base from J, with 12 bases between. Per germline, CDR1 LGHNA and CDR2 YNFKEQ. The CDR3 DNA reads TGTGCCAGCAGCCAACTCCGGGACGGATCCTACGAGCAGTACTTC. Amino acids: CASSQLRDGSYEQYF.

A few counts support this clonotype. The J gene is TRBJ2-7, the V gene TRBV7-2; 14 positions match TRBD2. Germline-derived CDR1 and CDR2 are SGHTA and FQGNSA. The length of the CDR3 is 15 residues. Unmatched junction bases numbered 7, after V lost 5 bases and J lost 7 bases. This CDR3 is CASSPGLAGEGEQYF. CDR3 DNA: TGTGCCAGCAGCCCGGGACTAGCGGGAGAGGGTGAGCAGTACTTC.

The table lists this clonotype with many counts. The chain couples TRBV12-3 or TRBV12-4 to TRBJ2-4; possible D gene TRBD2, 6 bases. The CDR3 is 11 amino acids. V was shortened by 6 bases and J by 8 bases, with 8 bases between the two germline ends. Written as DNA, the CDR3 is TGTGCCAGCAGCGGAGGGTACATTCAGTACTTC. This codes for CASSGGYIQYF.

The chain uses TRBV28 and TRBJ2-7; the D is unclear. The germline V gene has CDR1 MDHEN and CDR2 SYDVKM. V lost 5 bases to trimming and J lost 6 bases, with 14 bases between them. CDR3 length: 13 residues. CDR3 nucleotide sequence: TGTGCCAGCAGTCCGACGGGCAGTCTCGAGCAGTACTTC. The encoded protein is CASSPTGSLEQYF. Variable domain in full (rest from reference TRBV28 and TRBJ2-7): DVKVTQSSRYLVKRTGEKVFLECVQDMDHENMFWYRQDPGLGLRLIYFSYDVKMKEKGDIPEGYSVSREKKERFSLILESASTNQTSMYLCASSPTGSLEQYFGPGTRLTVT.

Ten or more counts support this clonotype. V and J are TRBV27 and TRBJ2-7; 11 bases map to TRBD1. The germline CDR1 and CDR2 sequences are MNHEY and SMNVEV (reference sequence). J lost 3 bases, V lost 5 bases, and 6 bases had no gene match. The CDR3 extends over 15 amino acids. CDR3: CASSPLGQGVYEQYF. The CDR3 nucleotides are TGTGCCAGCAGTCCATTGGGACAGGGGGTCTACGAGCAGTACTTC.

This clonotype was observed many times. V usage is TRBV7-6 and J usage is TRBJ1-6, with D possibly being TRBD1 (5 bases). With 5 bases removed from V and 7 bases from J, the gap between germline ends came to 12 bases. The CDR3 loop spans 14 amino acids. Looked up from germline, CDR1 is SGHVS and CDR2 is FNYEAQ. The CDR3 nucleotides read TGTGCCAGCAGCCCGGGACGGATCAATTCACCCCTCCACTTT. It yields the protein CASSPGRINSPLHF.

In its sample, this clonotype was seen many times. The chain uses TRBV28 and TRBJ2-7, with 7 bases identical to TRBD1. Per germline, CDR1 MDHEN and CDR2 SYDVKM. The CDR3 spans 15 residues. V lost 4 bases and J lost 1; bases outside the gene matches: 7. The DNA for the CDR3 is TGTGCCAGCAGTTATTCGACAGGGAAGTCCTACGAGCAGTACTTC. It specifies CASSYSTGKSYEQYF.

CDR3 region: CASSKMTSHRAQYF. CDR3 nucleotides: TGTGCCAGCAGTAAAATGACTAGCCACCGGGCCCAGTACTTC. The chain employs TRBV12-3 or TRBV12-4 and TRBJ2-5, with TRBD2 matching 7 bases. CDR3 length equals 14 residues. The junction had 12 bases not matched to a gene; V was cut back by 5 bases and J by 9 bases.

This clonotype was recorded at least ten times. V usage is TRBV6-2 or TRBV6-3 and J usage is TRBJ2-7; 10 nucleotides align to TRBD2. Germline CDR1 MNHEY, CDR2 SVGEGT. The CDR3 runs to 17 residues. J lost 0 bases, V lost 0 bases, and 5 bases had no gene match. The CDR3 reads CASSYSSGTSASYEQYF. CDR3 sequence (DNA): TGTGCCAGCAGTTACTCGTCCGGGACTAGCGCCTCCTACGAGCAGTACTTC.

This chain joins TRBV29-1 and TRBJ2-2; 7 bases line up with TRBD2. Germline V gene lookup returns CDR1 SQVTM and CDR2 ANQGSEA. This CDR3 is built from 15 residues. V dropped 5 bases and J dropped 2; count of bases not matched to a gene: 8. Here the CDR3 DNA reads TGCAGCGTTCAGGGAGCGGGAATCAACACCGGGGAGCTGTTTTTT. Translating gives CSVQGAGINTGELFF.

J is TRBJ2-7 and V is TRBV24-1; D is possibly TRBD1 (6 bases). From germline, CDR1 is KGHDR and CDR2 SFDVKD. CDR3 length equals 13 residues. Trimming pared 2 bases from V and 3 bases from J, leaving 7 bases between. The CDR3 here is CATSDSTGYEQYF. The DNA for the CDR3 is TGTGCCACCAGTGATTCGACAGGCTACGAGCAGTACTTC.

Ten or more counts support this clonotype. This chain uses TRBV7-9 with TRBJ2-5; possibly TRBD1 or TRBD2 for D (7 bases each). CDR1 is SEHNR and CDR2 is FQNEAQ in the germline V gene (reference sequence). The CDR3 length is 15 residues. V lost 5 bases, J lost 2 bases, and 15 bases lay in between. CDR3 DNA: TGTGCCAGCAGCCAACGACAGGGAGGGCAAGAGACCCAGTACTTC. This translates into CASSQRQGGQETQYF.

The CDR3 region has the DNA TGTGCCAGCAGACAGGGTATCAGCAATCAGCCCCAGCATTTT. Encoded protein: CASRQGISNQPQHF. The chain uses TRBV6-2 or TRBV6-3 and TRBJ1-5, with D perhaps matching TRBD1 (6 bases). CDR3 length: 14 amino acids. Per the germline V gene, CDR1 is MNHEY and CDR2 is SVGEGT. Trimming took off 6 bases at V and 1 base at J, with 10 bases between the two ends.

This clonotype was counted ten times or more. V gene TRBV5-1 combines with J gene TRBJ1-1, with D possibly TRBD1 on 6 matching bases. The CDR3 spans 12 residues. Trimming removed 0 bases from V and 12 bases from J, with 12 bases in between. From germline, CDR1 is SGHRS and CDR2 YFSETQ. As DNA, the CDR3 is TGCGCCAGCAGCTTGGCACAGGGAAGGACTTTCTTT. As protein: CASSLAQGRTFF.

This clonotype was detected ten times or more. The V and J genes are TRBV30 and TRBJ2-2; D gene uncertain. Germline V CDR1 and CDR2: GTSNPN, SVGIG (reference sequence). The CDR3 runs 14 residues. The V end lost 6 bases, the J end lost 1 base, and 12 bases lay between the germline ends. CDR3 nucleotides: TGTGCCTGCAGCCGACGTGGGAACACCGGGGAGCTGTTTTTT. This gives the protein CACSRRGNTGELFF.

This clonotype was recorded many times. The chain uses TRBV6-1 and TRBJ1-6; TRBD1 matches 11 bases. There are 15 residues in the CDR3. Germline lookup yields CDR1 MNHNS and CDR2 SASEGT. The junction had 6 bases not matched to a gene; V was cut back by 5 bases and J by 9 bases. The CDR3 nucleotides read TGTGCCAGCAGTACAACCGGGACAGGGGGTTCACCCCTCCACTTT. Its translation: CASSTTGTGGSPLHF.

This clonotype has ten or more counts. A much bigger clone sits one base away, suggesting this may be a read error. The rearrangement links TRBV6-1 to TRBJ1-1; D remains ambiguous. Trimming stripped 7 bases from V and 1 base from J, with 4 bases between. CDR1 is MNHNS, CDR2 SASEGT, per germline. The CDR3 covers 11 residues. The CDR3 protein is CASKQNTEAFF. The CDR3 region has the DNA TGTGCCAGCAAACAGAACACTGAAGCTTTCTTT.

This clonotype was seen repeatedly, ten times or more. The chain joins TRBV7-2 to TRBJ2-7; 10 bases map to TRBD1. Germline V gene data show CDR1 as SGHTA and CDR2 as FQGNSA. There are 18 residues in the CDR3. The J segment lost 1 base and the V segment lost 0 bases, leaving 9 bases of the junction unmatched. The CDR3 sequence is CASSLARSGQGLSYEQYF. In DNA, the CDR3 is TGTGCCAGCAGCTTAGCCCGGTCGGGACAGGGGCTTTCCTACGAGCAGTACTTC.

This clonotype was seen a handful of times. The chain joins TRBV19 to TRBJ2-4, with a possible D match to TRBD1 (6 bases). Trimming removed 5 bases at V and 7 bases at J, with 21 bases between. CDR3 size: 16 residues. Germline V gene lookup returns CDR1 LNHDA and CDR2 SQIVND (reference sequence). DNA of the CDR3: TGTGCCAGTAGTCCTGCAAGGTCCCGAGGGGGTAACATTCAGTACTTC. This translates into CASSPARSRGGNIQYF. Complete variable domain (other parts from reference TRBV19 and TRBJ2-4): DGGITQSPKYLFRKEGQNVTLSCEQNLNHDAMYWYRQDPGQGLRLIYYSQIVNDFQKGDIAEGYSVSREKKESFPLTVTSAQKNPTAFYLCASSPARSRGGNIQYFGAGTRLSVL.

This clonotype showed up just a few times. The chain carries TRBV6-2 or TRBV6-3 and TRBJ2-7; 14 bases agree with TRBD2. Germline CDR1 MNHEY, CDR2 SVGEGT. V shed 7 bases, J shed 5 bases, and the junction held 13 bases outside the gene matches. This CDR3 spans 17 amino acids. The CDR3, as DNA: TGTGCCAGCACCAAACCAGGACTAGCGGGAGGCCCCAACGAGCAGTACTTC. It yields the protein CASTKPGLAGGPNEQYF.

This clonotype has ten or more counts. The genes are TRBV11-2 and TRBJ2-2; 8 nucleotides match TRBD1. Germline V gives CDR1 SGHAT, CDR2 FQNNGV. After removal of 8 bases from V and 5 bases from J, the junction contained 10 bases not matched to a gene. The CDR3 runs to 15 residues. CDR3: CASAPPRTGTGELFF. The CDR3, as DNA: TGTGCCAGCGCCCCCCCGCGGACAGGGACCGGGGAGCTGTTTTTT.

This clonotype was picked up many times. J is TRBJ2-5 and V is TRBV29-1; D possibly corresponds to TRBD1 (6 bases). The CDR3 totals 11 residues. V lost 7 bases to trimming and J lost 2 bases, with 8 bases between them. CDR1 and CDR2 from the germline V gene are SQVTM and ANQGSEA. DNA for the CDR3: TGCAGCGCAGACAGGCAAGAGACCCAGTACTTC. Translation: CSADRQETQYF.